This TCR beta chain came from a study of blood T cell repertoires in COVID-19. At the level of the study: T cells, B-cell-depleted T cells, or PBMCs supplied cDNA or gDNA.

Recruited during active infection, patients (from Seattle) were subsequently followed longitudinally. Libraries were prepared by immunoSEQ multiplex PCR; TCRdb keeps only in-frame clonotypes and omits some of them. The sample has tens of thousands of clones; 88% are singletons. The sequence came from a woman aged 55-69 years with COVID-19, enrolled during active disease. The sample consisted of peripheral blood.

The CDR3 bases are TGTGCCAGCAGCCATGTGGCACAGGACAATCAGCCCCAGCATTTT. Its translation: CASSHVAQDNQPQHF. The genes are TRBV14 and TRBJ1-5; D is perhaps TRBD1 (5 bases). Trimming took 3 bases from V and 3 from J, leaving 12 bases between them. The CDR3 extends over 15 amino acids. Germline CDR1 SGHDN, CDR2 FVKESK.